This T cell receptor (beta chain) appears in the sequencing data of a study of blood T cell repertoires in COVID-19. Study at large: T cells, B-cell-depleted T cells, or PBMCs provided the cDNA or gDNA that served as material.

In the authors' methods: Researchers report that nucleated cell counts were estimated from reference gene primer amplification. The assay was immunoSEQ multiplex PCR, and TCRdb's table has in-frame clones only and misses some. That table gives V, J and clone size, and the DNA gave D and trimming. The data hold around 180,000 clones, with around 80% observed a single time. CDR1 is SGDLS and CDR2 is YYNGEE in the germline V gene. The CDR3 sequence is 14 residues long. The germline V and J ends were trimmed by 0 bases and 10 bases, with 14 bases remaining between them. Followed longitudinally, the Seattle patients had been enrolled during active infection.

Sequencing was performed on peripheral blood. The clonotype comes from a woman aged 80 or older with COVID-19, enrolled during active disease. The chain uses TRBV9 and TRBJ2-1, with D perhaps matching TRBD1 (5 bases). DNA for the CDR3: TGTGCCAGCAGCGTAGGGGGCAGAAGTTGGGAGCAGTTCTTC. It translates to CASSVGGRSWEQFF.